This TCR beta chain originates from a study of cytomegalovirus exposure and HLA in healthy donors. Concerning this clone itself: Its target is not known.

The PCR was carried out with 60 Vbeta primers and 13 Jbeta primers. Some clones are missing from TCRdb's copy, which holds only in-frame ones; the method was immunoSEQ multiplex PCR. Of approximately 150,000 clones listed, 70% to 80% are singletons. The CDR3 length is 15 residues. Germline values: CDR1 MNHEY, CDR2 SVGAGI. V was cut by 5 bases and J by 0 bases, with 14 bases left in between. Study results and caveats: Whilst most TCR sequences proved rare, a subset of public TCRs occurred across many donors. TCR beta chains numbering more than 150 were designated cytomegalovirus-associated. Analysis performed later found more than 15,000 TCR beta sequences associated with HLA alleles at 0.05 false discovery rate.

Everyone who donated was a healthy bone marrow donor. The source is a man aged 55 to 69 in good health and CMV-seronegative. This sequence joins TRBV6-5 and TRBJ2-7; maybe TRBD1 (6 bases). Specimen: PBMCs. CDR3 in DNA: TGTGCCAGCAGTCCGGACAGTCTAAGCTCCTACGAGCAGTACTTC. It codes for CASSPDSLSSYEQYF.